This T cell receptor (beta chain) was recorded in a study of TIL therapy for anti-PD-1-resistant metastatic lung cancer. The libraries were made with immunoSEQ v3. Sequencing was performed with immunoSEQ multiplex PCR; in TCRdb, only in-frame clones are kept and a portion is missing. The sample shows about 10,000 clones, about 60% of them seen only once. The time point was: pre-treatment sample, taken before nivolumab and TIL therapy. Most excised metastases sampled were pleural nodules or supraclavicular lymph nodes. The CDR3 runs to 15 residues. With 2 bases removed from V and 5 bases from J, the gap between germline ends came to 15 bases. Germline V CDR1 and CDR2: MNHEY, SVGAGI.

The receptor was derived from a person aged 25-79 years with non-small cell lung cancer. Sequenced material: tumor tissue, taken at baseline. The chain links TRBV6-5 to TRBJ2-5, with a weak D call TRBD2 (7 bases). This CDR3 is CASSYLGGAGETQYF. The CDR3 nucleotides read TGTGCCAGCAGTTACCTGGGGGGGGCCGGGGAGACCCAGTACTTC.